Included here is one T cell receptor beta chain sequence, with context. TCRdb ran MiXCR on the 5' RACE reads and lists one entry per CDR3 protein. The table records a few hundred thousand distinct CDR3 sequences, less than 20% of them present only once. This entry belongs to a study of identical twins. The CDR3 length is 15 residues. CDR1 is SGHRS and CDR2 is YFSETQ in the germline V gene. V was shortened by 3 bases and J by 0 bases, with 7 bases between the two germline ends. The sequence came from a man aged 50-60 years in good health. The V gene is TRBV5-1, the J gene TRBJ2-6; D remains ambiguous. The sequenced sample was naive T cells sorted from blood. The CDR3 DNA is TGCGCCAGCAGCTCGTCCCCCTCTGGGGCCAACGTCCTGACTTTC. Translation: CASSSSPSGANVLTF.